This T cell receptor (beta chain) stems from a study of T cells in Graves' hyperthyroidism and ophthalmopathy. The CDR3 regions of TCR beta were amplified from RNA transcripts. Using the HTBI primer set, a first-round RT-PCR was run on the TCR CDR3. TCRdb re-called the multiplex PCR reads through MiXCR, storing one row per CDR3 protein. In the table there are roughly 630,000 distinct CDR3 sequences, approximately 15% of which are singletons. This CDR3 is 14 amino acids long. Trimming pared 5 bases from V and 5 bases from J, leaving 15 bases between. Germline V gene sequence: CDR1 MNHNS, CDR2 SASEGT. General study points: Median prediction lead before ophthalmopathy onset was 6.5 months with the model. Using 13 V-J features, a model discriminated ophthalmopathy from stable hyperthyroidism.

The authors took PBMCs from roughly 9.3 ml fresh peripheral blood. There are a few counts of this clonotype. The antigen is unknown. The genes are TRBV6-1 and TRBJ2-5, with D maybe TRBD2 (5 bases). Sequencing was performed on blood. This receptor was identified in a woman younger than 45 with Graves' hyperthyroidism. The CDR3 spells CASSYLPGWETQYF. The CDR3, as DNA: TGTGCCAGCAGTTATCTCCCGGGGTGGGAGACCCAGTACTTC.